This is a list of T cell receptor beta chains from one sample in a study of T-cell memory formation after mild COVID-19. TCRdb reprocessed the 5' RACE reads with MiXCR, giving one entry per CDR3 protein. This sample has about 270,000 distinct CDR3 sequences, with 16% found just once. Sequencing used PBMCs or a T cell subset sorted from them (not recorded which). The receptors stem from a man aged 18 to 29 who had mild COVID-19 (a few samples of this study predate the infection). Cell type and time point are not known. Both conserved end residues are part of each CDR3. Where a row states a size, it is once, few, many or the class of an expanded clone; other rows omit it.

j_gene,v_gene,abundance,CDR3aa
TRBJ2-3,TRBV6-5,few,CASSYSGLLTDTQYF
TRBJ1-1,TRBV5-1,NA,CASSLSGGHEAFF
TRBJ1-6,TRBV6-9,NA,CAGQASSPLHF
TRBJ1-1,TRBV11-1,NA,CASSSTYSGNTEAFF
TRBJ1-5,TRBV20-1,many,CSAREGRGRLMGRNQPQHF
TRBJ2-1,TRBV4-1,many,CASSQPAGGLLDEQFF
TRBJ2-2,TRBV12-3/TRBV12-4,NA,CASSFTGGNTGELFF
TRBJ1-5,TRBV7-9,once,CASSLGGQGVQPQHF
TRBJ1-6,TRBV5-1,few,CASGRDSNSPLHF
TRBJ2-3,TRBV7-6,NA,CASQEGSDTQYF
TRBJ2-5,TRBV7-8,NA,CASRPNLMGGTQYF
TRBJ1-1,TRBV4-1,many,CASSQPTGEDEAFF
TRBJ1-1,TRBV4-2,few,CASSQDLWGGEAFF